This TCR beta chain was sequenced for a study of cytomegalovirus exposure and HLA in healthy donors. Study in general: From donors who were HLA-typed, an early data release held 70 million to 90 million unique TCRs. The study's findings and limits: The presence/absence work took it that sequencing depth was about the same across donors.

PCR was performed using 60 Vbeta and 13 Jbeta primers. The data were produced by immunoSEQ multiplex PCR, yet TCRdb's version contains in-frame clones alone and is incomplete. Of tens of thousands of clones listed, under 80% are singletons. Concerning this clone itself: Its cognate antigen is unknown.

Germline CDR1 and CDR2: LNHDA and SQIVND (reference sequence). The CDR3 contains 15 residues. V gave up 5 bases and J gave up 2 bases, with 13 bases separating them. The clonotype was recovered from a man in his sixties in good health and CMV-seropositive. The chain combines TRBV19 with TRBJ2-1; TRBD2 might be the D (5 bases). What was sequenced was PBMCs. The CDR3 spells CASSETGRPYNEQFF. The DNA of the CDR3 is TGTGCCAGTAGTGAAACGGGGAGACCCTACAATGAGCAGTTCTTC.